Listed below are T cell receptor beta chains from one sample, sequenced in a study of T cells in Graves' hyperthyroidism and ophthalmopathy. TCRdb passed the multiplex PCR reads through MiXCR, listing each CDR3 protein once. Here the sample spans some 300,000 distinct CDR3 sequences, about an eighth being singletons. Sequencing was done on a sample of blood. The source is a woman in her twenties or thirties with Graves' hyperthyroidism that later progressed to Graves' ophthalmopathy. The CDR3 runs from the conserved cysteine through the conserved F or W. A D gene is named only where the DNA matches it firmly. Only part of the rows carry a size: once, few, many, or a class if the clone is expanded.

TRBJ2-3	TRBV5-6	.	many	TGTGCCAGCAGCTTGATTTCGATAGAGATCCCAGATACGCAGTATTTT	CASSLISIEIPDTQYF
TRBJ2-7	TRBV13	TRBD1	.	TGCGCCAGCAGCCAAGGTCGGACAGGAGCCTACGAGCAGTACTTC	CASSQGRTGAYEQYF
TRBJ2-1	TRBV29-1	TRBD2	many	TGCAGCCTCAGCGGGAGGGCCGGTGAGCAGTTCTTC	CSLSGRAGEQFF
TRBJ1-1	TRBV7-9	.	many	TGTGCCAGCAGTCCCGTGAACACTGAAGCTTTCTTT	CASSPVNTEAFF
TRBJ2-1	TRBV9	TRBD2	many	TGTGCCAGCAGCGTAGTGGGACTAGCGGTTAATTACAATGAGCAGTTCTTC	CASSVVGLAVNYNEQFF
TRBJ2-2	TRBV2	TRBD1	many	TGTGCCAGCAGCCCCGACAGGGCCATCGGGGAGCTGTTTTTT	CASSPDRAIGELFF
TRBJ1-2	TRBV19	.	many	TGTGCCAGTAGTTCGGTCATCCGCTATGGCTACACCTTC	CASSSVIRYGYTF
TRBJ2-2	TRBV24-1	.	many	TGTGCCACCAGTGATCCGGGACGAAACACCGGGGAGCTGTTTTTT	CATSDPGRNTGELFF
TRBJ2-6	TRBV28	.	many	TGTGCCAGCAGTTTCTGGCAGAGCGGGGCCAACGTCCTGACTTTC	CASSFWQSGANVLTF
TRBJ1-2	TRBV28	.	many	TGTGCCAGCAGTTTAACCCCGACCTATGGCTACACCTTC	CASSLTPTYGYTF
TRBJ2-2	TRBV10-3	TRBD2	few	TGTGCCATCAAGGAGGGACTAGCGGGAGGAGGCGGGGAGCTGTTTTTT	CAIKEGLAGGGGELFF